Below are 12 T cell receptor beta chains sequenced from a single sample in a study of shared T cell receptors in the human thymus. Measured with immunoSEQ multiplex PCR; TCRdb has only the in-frame clones, and not every one. The repertoire holds hundreds of thousands of clones, roughly 88% seen once, with about 0.01% in the top ten. The same data also went into a second study, on human thymus T cells.

Sequences were obtained from thymocytes. The receptors stem from a boy in the first two years of life with a congenital heart defect.

The chain joins TRBV5-1 to TRBJ2-7; 8 bases align to TRBD2. The J segment lost 3 bases and the V segment lost 2 bases, leaving 1 base of the junction unmatched. Germline CDR1 reads SGHRS; CDR2 reads YFSETQ. This CDR3 is 13 amino acids long. CDR3 bases: TGCGCCAGCAGCTTACGGGAGGGCTACGAGCAGTACTTC. It translates to CASSLREGYEQYF.

The chain recombines TRBV11-2 with TRBJ2-7, with 7 positions matching TRBD2. Per germline, CDR1 SGHAT and CDR2 FQNNGV. J lost 5 bases, V lost 4 bases, and 20 bases had no gene match. The CDR3 spans 18 residues. The CDR3 DNA sequence: TGTGCCAGCAGCTCCTACCGGGGAGGGATACAGGTTATCAACGAGCAGTACTTC. Translated, it gives CASSSYRGGIQVINEQYF.

This chain joins TRBV5-4 and TRBJ2-5; 9 nucleotides align to TRBD2. V was pared by 2 bases and J by 7 bases, with 12 bases of the junction left unmatched. The germline V gene encodes CDR1 SGHNT and CDR2 YYREEE (reference sequence). This CDR3 region has 16 residues. The CDR3 region is CASSFCPSGAYRTQYF. CDR3 coding DNA: TGTGCCAGCAGCTTCTGTCCTAGCGGGGCCTATAGGACCCAGTACTTC.

This chain uses TRBV4-1 with TRBJ2-7; perhaps TRBD2 as D (5 bases). The CDR3 extends over 14 amino acids. Trimming stripped 4 bases from V and 0 bases from J, with 10 bases between. CDR1 and CDR2 from the germline V gene are MGHRA and YSYEKL. The CDR3 nucleotides read TGCGCCAGCAGCCCCGAGGGAAGCTCCTACGAGCAGTACTTC. This encodes CASSPEGSSYEQYF.

The chain recombines TRBV15 with TRBJ2-7, with D unclear. V dropped 0 bases and J dropped 6 bases, with 6 bases sitting between them. The CDR3 runs 12 residues. Germline loops: CDR1 LNHNV, CDR2 YYDKDF (reference sequence). CDR3 sequence reads: CATSREAGEQYF. In DNA form, the CDR3 reads TGTGCCACCAGCAGAGAGGCTGGCGAGCAGTACTTC.

The chain is built from TRBV4-3 and TRBJ2-2; 11 bases are shared with TRBD1. The germline gives CDR1 LGHNA, CDR2 YSLEER. The CDR3 contains 20 residues. V shed 4 bases and J 2 bases; nucleotides not matched to a gene: 15. DNA for the CDR3: TGCGCCAGCAGCCTACTGGACAGGGGGCGCGAGACGATTAACACCGGGGAGCTGTTTTTT. It codes for CASSLLDRGRETINTGELFF.

Concerning this clone: Within the sample, other DNA sequences also encode this same CDR3. V gene TRBV19 combines with J gene TRBJ1-5; 7 bases are a match to TRBD1. The trim removed 6 bases at V and 2 bases at J, leaving 1 base unmatched. There are 13 residues in the CDR3. Germline CDR1 LNHDA, CDR2 SQIVND (reference sequence). The CDR3 here is CASRTGGNQPQHF. CDR3 nucleotide sequence: TGTGCCAGTAGAACAGGGGGCAATCAGCCCCAGCATTTT. The variable domain in full, completed from reference TRBV19 and TRBJ1-5, reads DGGITQSPKYLFRKEGQNVTLSCEQNLNHDAMYWYRQDPGQGLRLIYYSQIVNDFQKGDIAEGYSVSREKKESFPLTVTSAQKNPTAFYLCASRTGGNQPQHFGDGTRLSIL.

V gene TRBV4-2 combines with J gene TRBJ2-5; TRBD2 agrees at 13 bases. CDR1 is LGHNA, CDR2 YNFKEQ, per germline. The CDR3 consists of 17 residues. Unmatched junction bases numbered 7, after V lost 2 bases and J lost 4 bases. The CDR3 DNA reads as TGTGCCAGCAGCCAACCCAGGACTAGCGGGAGTGGAGAGACCCAGTACTTC. Translated, it gives CASSQPRTSGSGETQYF.

The rearrangement links TRBV12-2 to TRBJ2-7; TRBD2, the table's D call, lacks a check against the DNA. TRBV12-2 is reported as a pseudogene. The CDR3 contains 21 residues. The CDR3 coding sequence is TGTGCAAGTCGCTTTTCTAACCCGGGACTAGCGGGAATCCTCAATGCTCCCGAGCAGTACTTC. Its translation is CASRFSNPGLAGILNAPEQYF.

The chain uses TRBV5-6 and TRBJ2-1; 11 bases map to TRBD2. The CDR3 runs 18 residues. CDR1 and CDR2 (germline): SGHDT, YYEEEE. V trimming: 0 bases; J trimming: 0 bases; junction bases outside the gene matches: 5. CDR3 amino acids: CASSLGGLAECSYNEQFF. CDR3 nucleotide sequence: TGTGCCAGCAGCTTGGGGGGACTAGCGGAGTGCTCCTACAATGAGCAGTTCTTC.

CDR3 sequence reads: CASSKDGGAIGNEKLFF. The CDR3 DNA reads as TGTGCCAGCAGCAAAGATGGAGGGGCCATCGGTAATGAAAAACTGTTTTTT. This sequence joins TRBV21-1 and TRBJ1-4. TRBV21-1 is a pseudogene segment. This CDR3 has 17 amino acids.

This chain uses TRBV5-8 with TRBJ1-1; 7 bases line up with TRBD1. Germline loops: CDR1 SGHTS, CDR2 YDEGEE. The trim removed 4 bases at V and 4 bases at J, leaving 10 bases unmatched. The CDR3 totals 15 residues. The CDR3 loop reads CASSPPGGVGTEAFF. The CDR3 nucleotides read TGTGCCAGCAGCCCCCCAGGGGGAGTTGGCACTGAAGCTTTCTTT.